What follows is one TCR beta chain and its context. Its cognate antigen has yet to be identified. It has no much larger one-base neighbor in the sample; base qualities were not kept. The receptor library was made with the immunoSEQ multiplex PCR assay. For the multiplex PCR, a mixture combining 60 forward primers for TCR Vbeta segments and 13 reverse primers for TCR Jbeta segments was used. The CDR3 region of rearranged TCR beta genes was amplified from genomic DNA by a multiplex PCR assay. The amplified TCR beta libraries were sequenced on the Illumina HiSeq System as 87-base-pair reads. Per the source publication's procedure: A later analysis tallied 75 million to 95 million unique TCR beta chains across the 700 or so repertoires, and about 12 million of those chains were shared by two or more donors. Raw reads were error-corrected and collapsed into unique sequences with a nearest-neighbor algorithm that merged closely related sequences to remove PCR and sequencing errors. To assign V, D and J gene segments, CDR3 sequences were aligned to IMGT reference sequences. For a sequence to be retained, a match of at least six nucleotides to both a V gene segment and a J gene segment was required. A rearrangement counted as productive if the CDR3 had no stop codons and remained in frame with V and J, and every other rearrangement counted as non-productive. Following IMGT convention, CDR3 was defined as the stretch from the second conserved V-encoded cysteine up to the conserved J-encoded phenylalanine. The earlier analysis of a few hundred of the donors excluded sequences that lacked an unambiguous match to a single V gene segment. An earlier analysis of several hundred of the donors called V segments functional above 56.7% productive rearrangements and segregating when the between-donor standard deviation exceeded 5%. A statistical classification framework was developed to diagnose cytomegalovirus status using the catalog of TCR beta chain sequences. In a later analysis, V and J genes were assigned by comparing TCR nucleotide sequences against IMGT/GENE-DB human TR gene sequences. In a later analysis, CDR3 sequences and most-parsimonious VDJ recombination scenarios were assigned using the TCRdist pipeline. In a later analysis, each TCR beta chain was defined by its CDR3 amino acid sequence together with its V-gene family, and reads lacking a unique V-gene family were excluded. A later analysis removed 592 highly shared, low-generation-probability nucleotide sequences to deal with suspected cross-contamination and a sequencing artifact. For each public chain, a later analysis derived a clonal expansion index from normalized ranks of inferred template counts within each repertoire. A later analysis computed generation probabilities with a VDJ recombination model fitted to out-of-frame rearrangements, and checked the results against IGoR. A later analysis scored TCR-TCR, TCR-HLA and TCR-CMV co-occurrence with hypergeometric tests, applying a repertoire-size bias correction to TCR pairs. A later analysis estimated false discovery rates by permuting HLA or CMV assignments 20 times. A later analysis grouped co-occurring TCRs with DBSCAN, adding TCRdist sequence similarity when clustering within HLA-allele-positive subsets. Repertoires with fewer than 30,000 or more than 120,000 public chains were left out of co-occurrence clustering, as were four to six repertoires with anomalous nucleotide sharing. TCRdb's version of the immuneACCESS table is confined to in-frame rearrangements and falls short of the full clone set. An unresolved V gene accounts for under half of the shortfall where checked; the remainder is of unknown origin. The V and J calls and clone size are taken from that table; D and trimming were inferred from the DNA. This sample gives about 61,000 clones in total; around 92% of them show up just once. Approximately 1.4% of the sample rests with the top ten.

The CDR3 covers 13 residues, taking in both the cysteine and the phenylalanine. The entry retains the CDR3 DNA only, 39 bases that are in frame from base 1. Trimming takes 8 bases off V and 1 base off J; junction bases not matched to a gene: 4. The germline V gene yields WSHSY for CDR1 and SAAADI for CDR2. These data belong to a study of cytomegalovirus exposure and HLA in healthy donors (dated by TCRdb to the late 2010s). With regard to the full study: An earlier analysis of approximately 590 of the donors reported 250 to 350 Gb of sequence data and more than 90 million unique TCR beta sequences from about 180 million T cells. Typing coverage varied by locus: roughly 620-630 donors for A, B, C, DRB1 and DQB1; 522 for DQA1; more than 600 for DPA1; around 450 for DPB1. All discovery cohort repertoires had been generated using a single sequencing platform. Four to six DR-DQ haplotypes were handled as single units for association and clustering, since linkage in the cohort was strong. Genome-wide SNP genotypes for about 65% of the roughly 700 donors were used in a later genetic analysis, which treated that subset as a discovery cohort. To decide whether each TCR beta V gene segment behaved as functional or pseudogenic, an earlier analysis of over 500 of the donors relied on high-throughput TCR beta sequencing. Roughly 320 gigabases of sequencing data and tens of millions of unique TCR sequences made up an early release that covered around 640 HLA-typed donors. On average, around 230,000 unique TCR beta nucleotide sequences were sequenced per donor among a few hundred genotyped donors of the cohort, with approximately 18% of those sequences being non-productive. The study profiled the T cell repertoires of hundreds of subjects by immunosequencing and related them to cytomegalovirus serostatus. To predict cytomegalovirus infection status, the study combined high-throughput TCR immunosequencing, statistical association of individual TCRs with disease status, and machine learning. Donor age, sex, ethnicity and CMV serostatus were compiled alongside the repertoire data. The aim of the study was to test whether cataloging public T cell receptors could identify signatures of past pathogen exposure. Rather than drawing on any new phenotypic data, the later analysis identified candidate immune exposures from TCR beta sequences and the way those sequences occurred across donors. Both class I and class II loci were covered by HLA typing, at four-digit resolution. Along with the roughly 670-subject first cohort, a separate validation cohort of approximately 110 different subjects was used. Of the roughly 400 genotyped donors, roughly 80% were placed in the genetic ancestry cluster associated with self-reported Caucasian donors. In a later analysis, previously published TCR beta repertoires from 550 to 750 donors were re-analyzed and high-resolution HLA genotyping was added so that TCR occurrence patterns could be studied. Paper-wide results and their limitations: The cohort was sequenced for TCR beta chains only, and without alpha or paired-chain data the features that could be detected were limited. In a later analysis, several top co-occurrence clusters were reported to appear linked to parvovirus B19, influenza, CMV and Epstein-Barr virus. In a later analysis, 15,000 to 20,000 TCR beta sequences were associated with specific HLA alleles at a false discovery rate of 0.05. While some public TCRs were present in many individuals, most TCR sequences turned up only very rarely across donors. In a later genetic analysis, a missense DCLRE1C variant was associated with V-gene and J-gene trimming of TCR beta chains, and the association was replicated in an independent cohort. In vitro tests confirmed that a few of the cytomegalovirus-associated TCR beta chains recognize cytomegalovirus antigens. Broadly in line with IMGT annotations, most TCR beta V segments showed up in productive rearrangements about 87% or about 30% of the time in an earlier analysis of approximately 640 of the donors. Strong co-occurrence of HLA alleles, especially DR and DQ, made assigning TCR associations to individual alleles difficult. According to the authors, the approach could potentially be generalized to other disease states and immunological phenotypes. HLA typing was unavailable for some donors at each locus, so association tests used only the typed subset. Linkage disequilibrium might explain the correlated functional status among segregating V segments, but an unknown experimental factor could not be excluded. A cluster of highly shared sequence variants was judged likely to be a technical artifact of the sequencing pipeline. The study gave a list of under 200 TCR beta chains associated with cytomegalovirus. Some IMGT-functional V segments, including TRBV6-2 and TRBV6-3, could not be distinguished by the 87-base-pair reads and were therefore excluded. In a later analysis, HLA-associated TCR beta chains showed more clonal expansion and lower generation probabilities than non-associated chains that were equally common. In a later analysis, most CMV-associated TCR beta chains were found to appear HLA-restricted, with HLA associations seemingly driven largely by CMV exposure. The classifier was reported to diagnose cytomegalovirus status with high specificity and sensitivity in both the original cohort and the validation cohort. A later analysis found that TCR association rates varied across HLA loci, with DRB1 alleles showing the most associated TCRs and HLA-C alleles the fewest. A further reported finding was that TCR beta sequences accurately predicted the HLA-A and HLA-B alleles for most subjects in the first cohort. Because counts were too low, roughly 16 rarely observed V segments, including chromosome 9 orphons, were excluded from the earlier analysis of fewer than 650 of the donors. In a later genetic analysis, fewer N-insertions in productive TCRs were reported among donors in an Asian-associated ancestry cluster than the roughly 700-donor mean. For the cohort, immune exposure information was limited to CMV serostatus. Presence/absence analyses assumed roughly uniform sequencing depth across donors, an assumption that may not hold.

The cohort was made up of under 800 healthy bone marrow donors. At the time of sampling, every cohort member was nominally healthy, though immune exposures that went unrecorded were likely present. The donor was CMV seropositive and was included in the group of about 290 seropositive cohort members. Every donor gave a peripheral blood sample, and the peripheral blood mononuclear cells from that sample were used for TCR beta sequencing. The Qiagen DNeasy Blood Extraction Kit was used to extract genomic DNA from the blood cell samples. The rearrangement combines TRBV10-2 with TRBJ1-1, with 7 bases in between that match TRBD1. This clonotype was sampled from a man aged 25 to 40 in good health and CMV-seropositive. The specimen was PBMCs. CDR3 loop: CASRDRGNTEAFF. The nucleotide sequence reads TGCGCCAGCCGGGACAGAGGGAACACTGAAGCTTTCTTT.